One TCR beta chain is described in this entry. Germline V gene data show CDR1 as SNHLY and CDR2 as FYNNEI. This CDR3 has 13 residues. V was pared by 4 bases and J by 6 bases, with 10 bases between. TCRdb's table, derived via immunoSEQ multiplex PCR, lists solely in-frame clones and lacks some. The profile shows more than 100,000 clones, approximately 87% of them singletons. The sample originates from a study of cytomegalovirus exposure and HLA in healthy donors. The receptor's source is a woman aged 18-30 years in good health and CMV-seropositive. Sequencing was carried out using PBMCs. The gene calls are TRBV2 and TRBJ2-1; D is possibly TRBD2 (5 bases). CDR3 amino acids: CASSVGGANEQFF. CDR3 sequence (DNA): TGTGCCAGCAGTGTTGGAGGTGCCAATGAGCAGTTCTTC.